The next 20 T cell receptor beta chains were all read from a single sample in a study of a mutant IDH1 vaccine in newly diagnosed glioma. TCRdb's copy holds only in-frame clones and misses some; the assay was immunoSEQ multiplex PCR. Among around 89,000 clones listed, 83% were seen once. Time point indicated: baseline, week 1 (first vaccination visit). Treatment: pre-vaccination baseline after standard-of-care therapy. The source material was PBMCs, sampled from a glioma patient treated with radiotherapy, temozolomide or both. Receptor source: a woman between 45 and 60 years old with glioma.

V usage is TRBV6-1 and J usage is TRBJ1-5; possible D gene TRBD1, 5 bases. V was shortened by 6 bases and J by 2 bases, with 14 bases between the two germline ends. Germline CDR1 MNHNS, CDR2 SASEGT. The CDR3 loop spans 15 amino acids. The chain's CDR3 is CASSHSLGGNQPQHF. CDR3 bases: TGTGCCAGCAGCCACTCTTTAGGGGGCAATCAGCCCCAGCATTTT.

The V gene is TRBV10-3, the J gene TRBJ1-1, with 7 bases lining up with TRBD1. The V segment lost 9 bases and the J segment 0 bases; nucleotides outside the gene matches: 4. This CDR3 is built from 13 residues. Per germline, CDR1 ENHRY and CDR2 SYGVKD. CDR3 in DNA: TGTGCCATTGCGGGACAGATGAACACTGAAGCTTTCTTT. As protein: CAIAGQMNTEAFF.

The V call is TRBV29-1, the J call TRBJ2-1; the D gene is possibly TRBD2 (6 bases). Germline V gene data show CDR1 as SQVTM and CDR2 as ANQGSEA. The CDR3 length is 13 residues. The germline V and J ends were trimmed by 4 bases and 0 bases, with 7 bases remaining between them. The chain's CDR3 is CSVAGGSYNEQFF. The CDR3 nucleotides read TGCAGCGTTGCCGGGGGCTCCTACAATGAGCAGTTCTTC.

The chain combines TRBV5-1 with TRBJ1-3; D ambiguous. The CDR3 has 14 residues. Trimming left V 0 bases short and J 2 bases short, with 6 bases between. Germline V CDR1 and CDR2: SGHRS, YFSETQ. The CDR3 DNA follows: TGCGCCAGCAGCTTGGATAGGGCTGGAAACACCATATATTTT. Translation: CASSLDRAGNTIYF. Based on the CDR3 plus reference TRBV5-1 and TRBJ1-3, the full variable domain is KAGVTQTPRYLIKTRGQQVTLSCSPISGHRSVSWYQQTPGQGLQFLFEYFSETQRNKGNFPGRFSGRQFSNSRSEMNVSTLELGDSALYLCASSLDRAGNTIYFGEGSWLTVV.

The chain recombines TRBV5-1 with TRBJ1-6; possibly TRBD1 for D (6 bases). With 1 base removed from V and 9 bases from J, the gap between germline ends came to 11 bases. The length of the CDR3 is 14 residues. The germline V gene encodes CDR1 SGHRS and CDR2 YFSETQ. The DNA of the CDR3 is TGCGCCAGCAGCTTGCGGGAGGGGGTTTCACCCCTCCACTTT. Translating it yields CASSLREGVSPLHF.

The gene calls are TRBV5-1 and TRBJ1-1; D unclear. V shed 1 base and J shed 4 bases, with 8 bases lying between them. CDR3 size: 13 residues. CDR1 is SGHRS, CDR2 YFSETQ, per germline. This CDR3 reads CASSLFVSTEAFF. For the CDR3, the DNA is TGCGCCAGCAGCTTGTTTGTGAGCACTGAAGCTTTCTTT.

The rearrangement joins TRBV18 to TRBJ2-6; perhaps TRBD2 as D (5 bases). This CDR3 is 18 amino acids long. Germline V gene data show CDR1 as KGHSH and CDR2 as LQKENI. Between the trimmed V and J ends, which lost 3 bases and 0 bases, there was a span of 15 bases. The CDR3 region has the DNA TGTGCCAGCTCACCCGAACACCCCGGGGTCTCTGGGGCCAACGTCCTGACTTTC. Protein sequence: CASSPEHPGVSGANVLTF. Looking up the rest from reference TRBV18 and TRBJ2-6 gives the full variable domain: NAGVMQNPRHLVRRRGQEARLRCSPMKGHSHVYWYRQLPEEGLKFMVYLQKENIIDESGMPKERFSAEFPKEGPSILRIQQVVRGDSAAYFCASSPEHPGVSGANVLTFGAGSRLTVL.

V is TRBV29-1 and J is TRBJ2-1; the match to TRBD2 covers 11 bases. The CDR3 runs to 14 residues. Germline values: CDR1 SQVTM, CDR2 ANQGSEA. V shed 6 bases, J shed 4 bases, and the junction held 5 bases outside the gene matches. The DNA of the CDR3 is TGCAGCGTGGAACTAGCGGGGGTTTACAATGAGCAGTTCTTC. It codes for CSVELAGVYNEQFF.

The V gene is TRBV6-5, the J gene TRBJ1-3, with 7 nucleotides matching TRBD1. CDR3 size: 15 residues. The V segment lost 2 bases and the J segment 2 bases; nucleotides outside the gene matches: 3. CDR1 is MNHEY, CDR2 SVGAGI, per germline. The CDR3 is CASSYQGGPGNTIYF. For the CDR3, the DNA is TGTGCCAGCAGTTACCAGGGGGGCCCTGGAAACACCATATATTTT.

The chain is built from TRBV6-1 and TRBJ1-5; D remains ambiguous. The CDR3 has 18 amino acids. CDR1 and CDR2 from the germline V gene are MNHNS and SASEGT. V lost 0 bases and J 2 bases, leaving 17 bases between the germline ends. The CDR3 bases are TGTGCCAGCAGTGAAGCGCTACTTCGGGGTCGTGGCAATCAGCCCCAGCATTTT. Protein sequence: CASSEALLRGRGNQPQHF.

This rearrangement joins TRBV5-6 to TRBJ1-4; 8 bases are shared with TRBD1. This CDR3 contains 14 residues. Losses at the gene ends were 3 bases for V and 6 bases for J; bases not matched to a gene: 4. Germline-derived CDR1 and CDR2 are SGHDT and YYEEEE. Here the CDR3 reads CASSSGQGHEKLFF. CDR3 DNA sequence: TGTGCCAGCAGCTCCGGACAGGGCCATGAAAAACTGTTTTTT.

This chain connects TRBV27 to TRBJ1-5; D perhaps matches TRBD1 (6 bases). V lost 3 bases and J lost 4, with 10 bases in between. Per the germline V gene, CDR1 is MNHEY and CDR2 is SMNVEV (reference sequence). This CDR3 region has 14 residues. The CDR3 spells CASSLGTPNQPQHF. The DNA of the CDR3 is TGTGCCAGCAGTTTGGGGACACCAAATCAGCCCCAGCATTTT.

The V and J genes are TRBV4-1 and TRBJ1-2; TRBD1 matches 9 bases. The CDR3 is made up of 15 amino acids. CDR1 and CDR2 from the germline V gene are MGHRA and YSYEKL. The V gene end was trimmed by 1 base and the J gene end by 8 bases; junction bases not matched to a gene: 8. CDR3 nucleotide sequence: TGCGCCAGCAGCCAAGGACCGGGACAGGGAAGCGGCTACACCTTC. It specifies CASSQGPGQGSGYTF.

V gene TRBV29-1 combines with J gene TRBJ2-1; 7 bases are a match to TRBD1. The CDR3 runs to 11 residues. CDR1 SQVTM and CDR2 ANQGSEA come from the germline V gene. V shed 3 bases, J shed 15 bases, and the junction held 8 bases outside the gene matches. DNA of the CDR3: TGCAGCGTTGAGGCCGGGACAGCAGGGTTCTTC. Amino acid sequence: CSVEAGTAGFF.

The chain joins TRBV27 to TRBJ2-3; D tentatively fits TRBD1 or TRBD2 (6 bases each). V was clipped by 10 bases and J by 3 bases, with 14 bases between them. This CDR3 comprises 13 residues. The V gene's germline CDR1 is MNHEY and CDR2 SMNVEV (reference sequence). The CDR3: CATYEGGTDTQYF. The CDR3 DNA follows: TGTGCCACCTACGAGGGGGGAACAGATACGCAGTATTTT.

This chain joins TRBV7-6 and TRBJ1-1; D is uncertain. Per germline, CDR1 SGHVS and CDR2 FNYEAQ. The CDR3 length is 13 residues. V was trimmed by 1 base and J by 7 bases, leaving 10 bases between them. CDR3 sequence: CASSLELGNEAFF. CDR3 DNA: TGTGCCAGCAGCTTAGAGCTAGGCAATGAAGCTTTCTTT.

A single count supports this clone. This chain uses TRBV9 with TRBJ1-2; TRBD1 might be the D (6 bases). The CDR3 is made up of 16 amino acids. V was shortened by 0 bases and J by 1 base, with 13 bases between the two germline ends. Germline assignment: CDR1 SGDLS and CDR2 YYNGEE. The CDR3 coding sequence is TGTGCCAGCAGCGTAGTCCCCCCGGACAGTAACTATGGCTACACCTTC. Its translation: CASSVVPPDSNYGYTF.

This sequence joins TRBV5-1 and TRBJ2-7, with no clear D. CDR3 length: 16 amino acids. The V gene lost 0 bases and the J gene lost 2 bases, with 15 bases spanning the gap. Looked up from germline, CDR1 is SGHRS and CDR2 is YFSETQ. The CDR3 nucleotides read TGCGCCAGCAGCTTGGCTTCGTCGGCAGCTCCCTACGAGCAGTACTTC. Protein: CASSLASSAAPYEQYF. Full variable domain (rest looked up from reference TRBV5-1 and TRBJ2-7): KAGVTQTPRYLIKTRGQQVTLSCSPISGHRSVSWYQQTPGQGLQFLFEYFSETQRNKGNFPGRFSGRQFSNSRSEMNVSTLELGDSALYLCASSLASSAAPYEQYFGPGTRLTVT.

J is TRBJ2-5 and V is TRBV30, with D uncertain. The ends were cut back, 1 base at V and 5 bases at J, with 17 bases in the middle. This CDR3 has 15 amino acids. Germline CDR1 and CDR2: GTSNPN and SVGIG (reference sequence). The CDR3 here is CAWSAPLSLRETQYF. The DNA for the CDR3 is TGTGCCTGGAGTGCACCACTGAGCCTTAGGGAGACCCAGTACTTC.

With regard to this clone: The same CDR3 also results from other DNA sequences found in this sample. The chain links TRBV10-3 to TRBJ1-1, with 11 bases aligning to TRBD1. The V segment lost 4 bases and the J segment 2 bases; nucleotides outside the gene matches: 3. The CDR3 is made up of 15 amino acids. The germline gives CDR1 ENHRY, CDR2 SYGVKD. The CDR3 nucleotides read TGTGCCATCAGTGGGGGACAGGGGGGAAACACTGAAGCTTTCTTT. Its translation: CAISGGQGGNTEAFF.